This TCR beta chain was found in a study of blood T cells in healthy people across ages. Study observations and caveats: Getting older went along with TCR beta diversity per million T cells dropping roughly linearly. Higher diversity, along with more naive CD4+ cells, distinguished long-lived donors from aged donors.

Comment on this clonotype: Its antigen remains unidentified.

It was with a sample-barcoded 5' primer and a J-beta primer mix that a second PCR of roughly 6 to 12 cycles was run. Each CDR3 protein is one row after TCRdb ran MiXCR on the 5' RACE reads. The sample shows around 990,000 distinct CDR3 sequences, 20% to 25% of them seen only once. Trimming left V 1 base short and J 6 bases short, with 14 bases between. The CDR3 is made up of 15 amino acids. Germline V gene sequence: CDR1 MNHNS, CDR2 SASEGT. This sample also appeared in a second study, on T cells of mothers and their children.

The receptor was isolated from a girl aged 2 to 9 in good health. Sample: blood. The V gene is TRBV6-1, the J gene TRBJ2-3; D may match TRBD1 or TRBD2 (6 bases each). The CDR3 loop reads CASSEVGGRKDTQYF. DNA of the CDR3: TGTGCCAGCAGTGAAGTTGGGGGGCGCAAGGATACGCAGTATTTT.